The 4 T cell receptor beta chains presented below share a single source sample, sequenced in a study of CD8+CD57+ T cells in acquired aplastic anemia. Selection for sequencing was limited to patients who had shown CD8+CD57+ cell expansion by flow cytometry. Profiling of TCR beta VDJ combinations and CDR3 sequences used genomic DNA as template. TCRdb ran MiXCR on the reads and lists one entry per CDR3 protein. The repertoire holds about 260,000 distinct CDR3 sequences, with roughly 80% as singletons. The sequencing sample was made of sorted CD4+, CD8+, or CD8+CD57+ T cells (not recorded which) from PBMCs. The receptors originated from a human donor with aplastic anemia.

Regarding this clonotype: Compared with germline, one end of the junction differs, possibly owing to a read error. The J gene is TRBJ1-5, the V gene TRBV11-3; D unclear. In germline, CDR1 is SGHNT, CDR2 YENEEA. This CDR3 is 13 amino acids long. The CDR3 DNA is TGCGCCAGCAGCCAAACAGTGACACAGCCCCAGCATTTT. Protein sequence: CASSQTVTQPQHF.

As for this clonotype: The CDR3 does not close with the conserved phenylalanine or tryptophan, likely indicating a read error. V usage is TRBV12-3 or TRBV12-4 and J usage is TRBJ2-5, with D unclear. V dropped 11 bases and J dropped 5 bases, with 15 bases sitting between them. The length of the CDR3 is 12 residues. The CDR3 coding sequence is TGTGCCGGCCGCTTGGCTAGGGAGACCCAGTACCTC. It is translated as CAGRLARETQYL.

The chain is built from TRBV2 and TRBJ2-7, with TRBD1 identical over 7 bases. The germline gives CDR1 SNHLY, CDR2 FYNNEI. CDR3 size: 18 residues. The CDR3 DNA sequence: TGTGCCAGCATCTTTCATCCAGACGGGACAGCGCTTTCCTACGAGCCGTACGTC. Translated: CASIFHPDGTALSYEPYV.

With regard to this clonotype: The junction shows a germline mismatch at one end, possibly a read error. The rearrangement joins TRBV5-1 to TRBJ1-1; D remains unclear. CDR3 length equals 13 residues. Germline CDR1 SGHRS, CDR2 YFSETQ. In DNA form, the CDR3 reads TGTGCCAGCAGTTTAGATACGCAGTATGAAGCTTTCTTT. It yields the protein CASSLDTQYEAFF.